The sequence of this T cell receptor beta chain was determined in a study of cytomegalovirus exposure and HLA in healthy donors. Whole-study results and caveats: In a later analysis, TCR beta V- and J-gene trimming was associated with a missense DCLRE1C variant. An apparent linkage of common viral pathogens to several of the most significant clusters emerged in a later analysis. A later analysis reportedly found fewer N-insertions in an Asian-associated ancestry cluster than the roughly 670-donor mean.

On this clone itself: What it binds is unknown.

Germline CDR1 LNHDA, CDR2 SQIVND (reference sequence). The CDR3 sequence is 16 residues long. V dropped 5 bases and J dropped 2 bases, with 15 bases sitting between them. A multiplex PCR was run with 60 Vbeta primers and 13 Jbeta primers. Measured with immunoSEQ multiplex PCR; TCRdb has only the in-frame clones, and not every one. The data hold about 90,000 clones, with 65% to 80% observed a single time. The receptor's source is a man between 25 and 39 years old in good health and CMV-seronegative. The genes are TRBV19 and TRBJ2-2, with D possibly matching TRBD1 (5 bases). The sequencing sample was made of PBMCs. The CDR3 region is CASSVPTELNTGELFF. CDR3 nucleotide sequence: TGTGCCAGTAGTGTCCCGACAGAGTTAAACACCGGGGAGCTGTTTTTT.